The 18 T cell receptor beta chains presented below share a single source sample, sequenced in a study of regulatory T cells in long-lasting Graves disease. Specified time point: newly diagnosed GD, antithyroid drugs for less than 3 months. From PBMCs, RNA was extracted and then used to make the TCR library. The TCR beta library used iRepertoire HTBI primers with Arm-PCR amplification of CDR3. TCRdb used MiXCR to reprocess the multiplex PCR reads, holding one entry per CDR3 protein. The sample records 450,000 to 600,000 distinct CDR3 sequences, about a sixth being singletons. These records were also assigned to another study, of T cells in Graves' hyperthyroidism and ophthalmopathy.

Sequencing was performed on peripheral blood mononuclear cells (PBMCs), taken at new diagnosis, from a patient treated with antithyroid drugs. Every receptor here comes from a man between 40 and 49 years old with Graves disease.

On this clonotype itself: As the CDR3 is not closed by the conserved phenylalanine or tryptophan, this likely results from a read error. This CDR3 is CASGPIMGQGAPYEQYL. The CDR3 DNA reads as TGTGCCAGCGGCCCCATAATGGGACAGGGGGCACCCTACGAGCAGTACCTC. The rearrangement joins TRBV28 to TRBJ2-7; 12 positions agree with TRBD1. The germline CDR1 and CDR2 sequences are MDHEN and SYDVKM. The CDR3 consists of 17 residues. V was pared by 8 bases and J by 2 bases, with 13 bases of the junction left unmatched.

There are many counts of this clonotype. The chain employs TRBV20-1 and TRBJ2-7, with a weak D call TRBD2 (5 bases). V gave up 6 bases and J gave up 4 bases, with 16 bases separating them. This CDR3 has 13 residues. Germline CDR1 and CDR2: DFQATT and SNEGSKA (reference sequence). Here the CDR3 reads CSALSGYTYEQYF. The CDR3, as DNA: TGCAGTGCCCTAAGCGGTTACACGTACGAGCAGTACTTC.

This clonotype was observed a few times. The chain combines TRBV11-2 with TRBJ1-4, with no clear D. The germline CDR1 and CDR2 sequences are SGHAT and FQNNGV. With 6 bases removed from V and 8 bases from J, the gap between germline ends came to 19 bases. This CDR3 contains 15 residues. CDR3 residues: CASRQPGGPKEKLFF. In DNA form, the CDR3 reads TGTGCCAGCAGACAACCTGGAGGGCCGAAGGAAAAACTGTTTTTT.

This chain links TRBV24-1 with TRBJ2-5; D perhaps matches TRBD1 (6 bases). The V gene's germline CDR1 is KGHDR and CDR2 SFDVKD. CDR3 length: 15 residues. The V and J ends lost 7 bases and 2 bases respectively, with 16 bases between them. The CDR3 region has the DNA TGTGCCACCAGCCAGCCCGGGACAAGACAAGAGACCCAGTACTTC. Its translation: CATSQPGTRQETQYF.

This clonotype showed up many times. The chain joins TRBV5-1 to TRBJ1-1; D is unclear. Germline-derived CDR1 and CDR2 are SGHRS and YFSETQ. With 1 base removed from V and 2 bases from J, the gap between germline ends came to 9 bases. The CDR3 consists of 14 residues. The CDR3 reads CASSLLARNTEAFF. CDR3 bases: TGCGCCAGCAGCTTGTTGGCCCGAAACACTGAAGCTTTCTTT.

Here the CDR3 DNA reads TGCAGTGCTACGAGGCCGGACAGGGGGCATGGAGGTGAAAAACTGTTTTTT. Protein: CSATRPDRGHGGEKLFF. The genes are TRBV20-1 and TRBJ1-4; the match to TRBD1 covers 11 bases. The CDR3 runs to 17 residues. V shed 4 bases and J 7 bases; nucleotides not matched to a gene: 14. Germline V lookup: CDR1 DFQATT, CDR2 SNEGSKA (reference sequence).

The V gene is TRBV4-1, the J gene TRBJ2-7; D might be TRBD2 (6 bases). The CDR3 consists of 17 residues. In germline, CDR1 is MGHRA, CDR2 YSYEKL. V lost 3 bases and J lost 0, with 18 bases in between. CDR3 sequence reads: CASSHFFRDWSSYEQYF. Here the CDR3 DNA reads TGCGCCAGCAGCCATTTCTTCCGGGACTGGAGCTCCTACGAGCAGTACTTC.

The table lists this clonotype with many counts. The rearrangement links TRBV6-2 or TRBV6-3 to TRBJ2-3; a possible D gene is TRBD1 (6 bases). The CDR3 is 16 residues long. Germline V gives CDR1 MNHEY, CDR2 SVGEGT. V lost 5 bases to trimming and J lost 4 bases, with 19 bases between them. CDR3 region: CASSEGDPVPPDTQYF. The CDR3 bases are TGTGCCAGCAGTGAGGGGGATCCCGTCCCTCCAGATACGCAGTATTTT.

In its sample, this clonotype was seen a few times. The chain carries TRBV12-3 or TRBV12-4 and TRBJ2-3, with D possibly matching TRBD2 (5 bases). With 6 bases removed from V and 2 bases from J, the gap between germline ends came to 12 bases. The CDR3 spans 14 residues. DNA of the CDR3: TGTGCCAGCAGGCGGGTCTCACCCACAGATACGCAGTATTTT. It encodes CASRRVSPTDTQYF.

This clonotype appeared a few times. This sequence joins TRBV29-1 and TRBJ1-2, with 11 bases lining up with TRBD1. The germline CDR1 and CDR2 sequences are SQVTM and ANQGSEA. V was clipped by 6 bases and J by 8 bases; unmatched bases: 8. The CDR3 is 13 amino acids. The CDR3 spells CSVRDRGSWGYTF. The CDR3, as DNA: TGCAGCGTCCGGGACAGGGGGTCTTGGGGCTACACCTTC.

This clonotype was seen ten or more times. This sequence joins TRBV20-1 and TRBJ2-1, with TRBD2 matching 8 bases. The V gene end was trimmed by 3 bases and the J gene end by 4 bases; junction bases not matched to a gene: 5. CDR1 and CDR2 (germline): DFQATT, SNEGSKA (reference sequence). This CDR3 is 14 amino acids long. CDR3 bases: TGCAGTGCTAGCGGGAGGGTTCGGTACAATGAGCAGTTCTTC. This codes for CSASGRVRYNEQFF.

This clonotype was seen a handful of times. CDR3 bases: TGTGCCAGCAGCGTAGAGCTCAGGGGATTAGGAGAGACCCAGTACTTC. Residues: CASSVELRGLGETQYF. The V gene is TRBV9, the J gene TRBJ2-5; possibly TRBD1 for D (6 bases). Trimming pared 0 bases from V and 4 bases from J, leaving 16 bases between. This CDR3 has 16 amino acids. Germline CDR1 SGDLS, CDR2 YYNGEE. The full variable domain, rest sourced from reference TRBV9 and TRBJ2-5, is DSGVTQTPKHLITATGQRVTLRCSPRSGDLSVYWYQQSLDQGLQFLIQYYNGEERAKGNILERFSAQQFPDLHSELNLSSLELGDSALYFCASSVELRGLGETQYFGPGTRLLVL.

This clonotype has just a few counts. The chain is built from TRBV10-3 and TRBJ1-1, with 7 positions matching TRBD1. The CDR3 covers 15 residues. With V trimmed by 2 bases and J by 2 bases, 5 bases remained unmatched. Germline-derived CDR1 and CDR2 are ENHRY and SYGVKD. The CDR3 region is CAISEATGKNTEAFF. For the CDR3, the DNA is TGTGCCATCAGTGAGGCGACAGGGAAAAACACTGAAGCTTTCTTT.

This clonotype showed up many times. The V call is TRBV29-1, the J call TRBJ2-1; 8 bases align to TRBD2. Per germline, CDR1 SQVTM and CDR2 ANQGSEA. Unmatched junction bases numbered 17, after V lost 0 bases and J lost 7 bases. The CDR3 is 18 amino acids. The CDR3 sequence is CSVEDEDFGTRILNEQFF. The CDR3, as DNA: TGCAGCGTTGAAGATGAAGACTTCGGGACTAGGATACTTAATGAGCAGTTCTTC.

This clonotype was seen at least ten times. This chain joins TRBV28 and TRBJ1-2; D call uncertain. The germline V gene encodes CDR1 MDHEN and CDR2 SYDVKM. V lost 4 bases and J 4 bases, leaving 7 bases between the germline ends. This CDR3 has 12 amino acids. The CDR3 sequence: CASSSQTYGYTF. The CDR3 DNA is TGTGCCAGCAGTTCACAGACCTATGGCTACACCTTC.

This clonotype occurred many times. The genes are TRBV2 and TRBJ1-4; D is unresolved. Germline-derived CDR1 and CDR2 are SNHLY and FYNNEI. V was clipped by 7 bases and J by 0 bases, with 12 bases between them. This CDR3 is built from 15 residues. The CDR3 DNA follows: TGTGCCAGCACTGGAAGGACTGCAACTAATGAAAAACTGTTTTTT. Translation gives CASTGRTATNEKLFF.

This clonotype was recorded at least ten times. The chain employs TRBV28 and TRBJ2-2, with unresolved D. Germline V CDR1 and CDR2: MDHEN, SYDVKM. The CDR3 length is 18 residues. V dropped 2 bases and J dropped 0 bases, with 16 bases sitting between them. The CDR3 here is CASSLSRLTAANTGELFF. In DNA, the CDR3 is TGTGCCAGCAGTTTAAGTCGGCTTACAGCCGCGAACACCGGGGAGCTGTTTTTT.

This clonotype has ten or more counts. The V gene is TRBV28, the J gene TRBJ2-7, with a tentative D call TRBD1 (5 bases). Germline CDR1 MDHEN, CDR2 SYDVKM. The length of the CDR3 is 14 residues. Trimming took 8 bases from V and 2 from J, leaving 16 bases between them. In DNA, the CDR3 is TGTGCCAGCCACGACAGTTTATCTCCCTACGAGCAGTACTTC. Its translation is CASHDSLSPYEQYF.